This note documents a single T cell receptor beta chain sequence. This clone's antigen is unknown. Base qualities were left out, and no much larger clone turns up one base away. The trial excluded patients who had a history of autoimmune disease or were on systemic immunosuppression. Peripheral blood for TCR sequencing was drawn from every dose cohort at baseline, at cycle 4 day 1 and at cycle 7 day 1. The samples were taken from a phase I, first-in-human, multicenter, open-label dose-escalation trial of ivuxolimab. Adults with locally advanced or metastatic melanoma, renal cell carcinoma, hepatocellular carcinoma or head and neck squamous cell carcinoma were enrolled in the trial. Before TCR sequencing, CD4+ T cells and CD8+ T cells were sorted from peripheral blood as separate populations. Counted from cysteine to phenylalanine, this CDR3 has 17 amino acids. The retained sequence is limited to the CDR3, 51 bases, with the frame set at the first base. Unmatched junction bases come to 4, with V trimmed by 0 bases and J by 3 bases. CDR1 and CDR2 (MNHEY, SMNVEV) derive from the germline V gene (reference sequence).

This sample was included in a study of OX40 agonist ivuxolimab in advanced cancers. With respect to the entire study: The costimulatory receptor OX40 (CD134) was targeted by ivuxolimab, a fully human IgG2 agonistic monoclonal antibody. Intravenous ivuxolimab was administered to patients every 2 weeks at six dose levels: 0.01, 0.1, 0.3, 1.5, 3 and 10 mg/kg. Of the approximately 50 dose-escalation patients, hepatocellular carcinoma was present in about 20, melanoma in roughly 15, renal cell carcinoma in 9 and head and neck cancer in 9. The dose-escalation cohort was 82.7% male with a mean age of around 64 years, ranging from about 20 to 85. Patients were allowed to have had prior anti-PD-1, anti-PD-L1 or anti-CTLA-4 therapy, and 30% to 50% of the dose-escalation patients had previously received checkpoint inhibitors. Partial responses occurred in three dose-escalation patients, of whom one had hepatocellular carcinoma and two had cutaneous melanoma. The purpose of peripheral TCRbeta sequencing was to test whether ivuxolimab changed TCR sequence diversity and led to clonal T-cell expansion. The paper reports the monotherapy dose-escalation portion (N = 52 patients) of the phase I ivuxolimab trial. Study-wide conclusions, independent of this receptor: At doses from 0.1 to 3.0 mg/kg, clonal expansion was seen in both CD4+ and CD8+ blood T cells between baseline and week 6. Antigen specificity was not determined for the clonally expanded peripheral T cells. After ivuxolimab, expanded clones were on average more numerous among CD8+ T cells than among CD4+ T cells. Low levels of normalized T-cell clonal expansion were also shown by some nonresponding patients. In the 0.1-3.0 mg/kg groups, partial responders had among the lowest normalized peripheral clonal expansion, particularly in CD8+ T cells.

For sequencing of the TCRbeta CDR3 region, genomic DNA was extracted from the sorted cells. The immunoSEQ Assay was used to sequence the TCRbeta CDR3 regions. TCRdb provides this immuneACCESS table in a form limited to in-frame rearrangements. Some clones are lacking; in checked studies, under half of them reflect an unresolved V gene, and why the rest are absent is not known. For this sample the table gives 50,000 to 70,000 clones, of which around 84% were detected only once. The ten largest clones represent approximately 2.9% of the sample. The receptor was derived from an adult with an advanced solid tumor such as melanoma, head and neck, liver or kidney cancer. The input for sequencing was CD4+ or CD8+ T cells sorted from blood, taken in a trial of the OX40 agonist ivuxolimab. The rearranged segments are TRBV27 and TRBJ1-6, and 8 bases in between align with TRBD1. In nucleotide form, the sequence is TGTGCCAGCAGTTTATCGTTCGGACAGGGCTATAATTCACCCCTCCACTTT. Translated, it reads CASSLSFGQGYNSPLHF.